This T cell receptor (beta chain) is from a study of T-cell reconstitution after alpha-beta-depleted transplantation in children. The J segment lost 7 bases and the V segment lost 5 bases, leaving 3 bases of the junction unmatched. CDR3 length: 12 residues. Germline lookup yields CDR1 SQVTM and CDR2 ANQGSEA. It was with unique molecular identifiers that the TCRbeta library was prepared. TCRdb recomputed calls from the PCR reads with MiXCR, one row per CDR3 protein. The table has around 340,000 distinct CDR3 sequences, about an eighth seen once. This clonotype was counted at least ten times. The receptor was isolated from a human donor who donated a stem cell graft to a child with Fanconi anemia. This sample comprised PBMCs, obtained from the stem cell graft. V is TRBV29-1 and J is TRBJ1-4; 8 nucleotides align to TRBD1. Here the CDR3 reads CSVSDRAEKLFF. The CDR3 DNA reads TGCAGCGTTTCGGACAGGGCTGAAAAACTGTTTTTT.